Listed below are T cell receptor beta chains from one sample, sequenced in a study of blood T cell repertoires in COVID-19. Data came from immunoSEQ multiplex PCR; TCRdb stores just in-frame clones and leaves some out. The repertoire includes more than 200,000 clones, roughly nine tenths of them detected once, and approximately 10% sits in the top ten. The source material was PBMCs or T cells enriched from blood (not recorded which). The receptor source for this set is a man aged 30 to 39 who had recovered from COVID-19. Both conserved end residues are part of each CDR3. Fields, in order: V gene, J gene, D gene, clone size, CDR3 DNA, CDR3 protein. D genes are given only for firm matches. A clone size is listed for some rows: how often the clone was seen (once, few, many), or a class if it is expanded.

V gene: TRBV7-8
J gene: TRBJ2-7
D gene: TRBD1
clone size: .
CDR3 DNA: TGTGCCAGCACCCACAGGGGGACCTACGAGCAGTACTTC
CDR3 protein: CASTHRGTYEQYF

V gene: TRBV7-2
J gene: TRBJ2-1
D gene: TRBD2
clone size: few
CDR3 DNA: TGTGCCAGCAGCTTCACTAGCGGGAGCAATGAGCAGTTCTTC
CDR3 protein: CASSFTSGSNEQFF

V gene: TRBV27
J gene: TRBJ1-2
D gene: TRBD1
clone size: .
CDR3 DNA: TGTGCCAGCCGAAGAACAGGGGCATATGGCTACACCTTC
CDR3 protein: CASRRTGAYGYTF

V gene: TRBV27
J gene: TRBJ2-5
D gene: TRBD1
clone size: .
CDR3 DNA: TGTGCCAGCAGTTCCAGGGGGCGCGGGCTCCAAGAGACCCAGTACTTC
CDR3 protein: CASSSRGRGLQETQYF

V gene: TRBV5-6
J gene: TRBJ1-6
D gene: TRBD1
clone size: .
CDR3 DNA: TGTGCCAGCAGCTTCGAGACAGGGGGATTTTCACCCCTCCACTTT
CDR3 protein: CASSFETGGFSPLHF

V gene: TRBV6-5
J gene: TRBJ1-3
D gene: TRBD1
clone size: .
CDR3 DNA: TGTGCCAGCAGGGACAGGGCTGGAAACACCATATATTTT
CDR3 protein: CASRDRAGNTIYF

V gene: TRBV30
J gene: TRBJ1-2
D gene: .
clone size: .
CDR3 DNA: TGTGCCTGGAGTCCCCATGTCTACACCTTC
CDR3 protein: CAWSPHVYTF

V gene: TRBV4-3
J gene: TRBJ1-5
D gene: .
clone size: .
CDR3 DNA: TGCGCCAGCAGCCAAGACCTATCAGGGGTTTATCAGCCCCAGCATTTT
CDR3 protein: CASSQDLSGVYQPQHF

V gene: TRBV11-3
J gene: TRBJ1-3
D gene: TRBD1
clone size: once
CDR3 DNA: TGTGCCAGCAGCCCGGGGACAGGGGCTGGAAACACCATATATTTT
CDR3 protein: CASSPGTGAGNTIYF

V gene: TRBV21-1
J gene: TRBJ2-2
D gene: .
clone size: once
CDR3 DNA: TGTGCCAGCAGCAAATCGTTCGGGGAGGACACCGGGGAGCTGTTTTTT
CDR3 protein: CASSKSFGEDTGELFF

V gene: TRBV24-1
J gene: TRBJ1-5
D gene: .
clone size: .
CDR3 DNA: TGTGCCACCAGTGGCGGCGGGCCCCAGCATTTT
CDR3 protein: CATSGGGPQHF

V gene: TRBV2
J gene: TRBJ2-7
D gene: .
clone size: .
CDR3 DNA: TGTGCCAGCAGTGGACCAGCGGTCACCTACGAGCAGTACTTC
CDR3 protein: CASSGPAVTYEQYF

V gene: TRBV2
J gene: TRBJ1-5
D gene: TRBD1
clone size: .
CDR3 DNA: TGTGCCAGCAGCGAGACAGGGGTAAGCAATCAGCCCCAGCATTTT
CDR3 protein: CASSETGVSNQPQHF

V gene: TRBV5-5
J gene: TRBJ2-7
D gene: .
clone size: .
CDR3 DNA: TGTGCCAGCAGCTTGAGTGAGAGCCCCTACGAGCAGTACTTC
CDR3 protein: CASSLSESPYEQYF

V gene: TRBV28
J gene: TRBJ1-4
D gene: .
clone size: few
CDR3 DNA: TGTGCCAGCAGTGTCTTTCCCACGGTAAAACTGTTTTTT
CDR3 protein: CASSVFPTVKLFF

V gene: TRBV5-1
J gene: TRBJ2-3
D gene: .
clone size: once
CDR3 DNA: TGCGCCAGCAGTGGTGGGCAGGGCAGCACAGATACGCAGTATTTT
CDR3 protein: CASSGGQGSTDTQYF

V gene: TRBV28
J gene: TRBJ2-7
D gene: TRBD2
clone size: .
CDR3 DNA: TGTGCCAGCAGTTTACTTATGCCAGCGGGAGTTAGCGAGCAGTACTTC
CDR3 protein: CASSLLMPAGVSEQYF

V gene: TRBV12-5
J gene: TRBJ2-7
D gene: TRBD2
clone size: .
CDR3 DNA: TGTGCTAGTGGTTTGGTATGGGGGGGTACCTACGAGCAGTACTTC
CDR3 protein: CASGLVWGGTYEQYF

V gene: TRBV4-3
J gene: TRBJ1-5
D gene: .
clone size: .
CDR3 DNA: TGCGCCAGCAGCCAAGAAGCTACTAGCAATCAGCCCCAGCATTTT
CDR3 protein: CASSQEATSNQPQHF

V gene: TRBV27
J gene: TRBJ2-2
D gene: .
clone size: .
CDR3 DNA: TGTGCCAGCAGTTTAGTATCCGGGGAGCTGTTTTTT
CDR3 protein: CASSLVSGELFF

V gene: TRBV7-9
J gene: TRBJ2-1
D gene: .
clone size: .
CDR3 DNA: TGTGCCAGCAGCCCCCGTGCCGGGGGGCTGTACAATGAGCAGTTCTTC
CDR3 protein: CASSPRAGGLYNEQFF

V gene: TRBV28
J gene: TRBJ1-2
D gene: TRBD1
clone size: few
CDR3 DNA: TGTGCCAGCAGTTTTCTCGGACAGGGGTTCGCGAACTATGGCTACACCTTC
CDR3 protein: CASSFLGQGFANYGYTF

V gene: TRBV7-6
J gene: TRBJ2-4
D gene: TRBD1
clone size: .
CDR3 DNA: TGTGCCAGCAGCCCGGGACAGGCTAACATTCAGTACTTC
CDR3 protein: CASSPGQANIQYF

V gene: TRBV28
J gene: TRBJ1-6
D gene: TRBD1
clone size: .
CDR3 DNA: TGTGCCAGCAGGAGTGGGACAGGGAGTCGGTCACCCCTCCACTTT
CDR3 protein: CASRSGTGSRSPLHF

V gene: TRBV4-3
J gene: TRBJ1-2
D gene: TRBD1
clone size: .
CDR3 DNA: TGCGCCAGCAGCGAGGGGGCCACAAGGAACTATGGCTACACCTTC
CDR3 protein: CASSEGATRNYGYTF

V gene: TRBV12-5
J gene: TRBJ1-1
D gene: .
clone size: .
CDR3 DNA: TGTGCTAGTGGTTTGGACCCTTTAGTCGTCCGGGGGAAGGATGAAGCTTTCTTT
CDR3 protein: CASGLDPLVVRGKDEAFF